Following are 13 T cell receptor beta chains from one sample sequenced in a study of Ad26.COV2.S vaccination and SARS-CoV-2 variants. Treatment given: some 19 received Ad26.COV2.S at low or high dose, single or two shots; about 5 received placebo; per-sample allocation not given. Each sample was drawn 63 days after the first injection (of vaccine or placebo). The protocol was immunoSEQ multiplex PCR, while the TCRdb copy is restricted to in-frame clones and leaves out a portion. The data show around 300,000 clones, with under 90% seen just once and 5.5% held by the top ten. The source was peripheral blood, collected in a trial of Ad26.COV2.S vaccine versus placebo. The receptor set was obtained from a person between 18 and 60 years old who received the Ad26.COV2.S COVID-19 vaccine or a placebo.

The chain is built from TRBV4-1 and TRBJ1-1, with D perhaps TRBD1 (5 bases). Germline-derived CDR1 and CDR2 are MGHRA and YSYEKL. CDR3 length: 15 residues. Trimming took 0 bases from V and 0 from J, leaving 8 bases between them. The CDR3 sequence: CASSQETGMNTEAFF. The DNA for the CDR3 is TGCGCCAGCAGCCAAGAAACAGGCATGAACACTGAAGCTTTCTTT.

The chain joins TRBV4-1 to TRBJ2-1; 8 bases map to TRBD2. Germline V gene sequence: CDR1 MGHRA, CDR2 YSYEKL. The CDR3 is 16 amino acids. J was trimmed by 6 bases and V by 3 bases; bases with no gene match: 10. The CDR3 sequence is CASSHHGGGPSNEQFF. The CDR3, as DNA: TGCGCCAGCAGCCACCACGGCGGGGGGCCCTCCAATGAGCAGTTCTTC.

V gene TRBV12-5 combines with J gene TRBJ2-1; 8 bases line up with TRBD2. Germline V lookup: CDR1 LGHNT, CDR2 FRNRAP. J gave up 5 bases and V 7 bases, and 10 bases lay outside the gene matches. The CDR3 has 15 amino acids. CDR3 coding DNA: TGTGCTAGTGTTTCCCGGGGGGGTTCCGACAATGAGCAGTTCTTC. Its protein product is CASVSRGGSDNEQFF.

The genes are TRBV7-3 and TRBJ2-2; D call uncertain. The CDR3 has 15 residues. With 1 base removed from V and 3 bases from J, the gap between germline ends came to 9 bases. CDR1 SGHTA and CDR2 FQGTGA come from the germline V gene. The CDR3: CASSLRDGDTGELFF. CDR3 coding DNA: TGTGCCAGCAGCTTAAGGGATGGGGACACCGGGGAGCTGTTTTTT.

This rearrangement joins TRBV9 to TRBJ2-7; TRBD1 might be the D (5 bases). V gave up 3 bases and J gave up 0 bases, with 10 bases separating them. CDR1 and CDR2 (germline): SGDLS, YYNGEE. The CDR3 extends over 14 amino acids. CDR3 sequence reads: CASSGQPASYEQYF. CDR3 sequence (DNA): TGTGCCAGCAGCGGACAGCCAGCCTCCTACGAGCAGTACTTC.

This chain joins TRBV6-6 and TRBJ2-3; 14 nucleotides match TRBD2. Germline V gives CDR1 MNHNY, CDR2 SVGAGI (reference sequence). V trimming: 2 bases; J trimming: 4 bases; junction bases outside the gene matches: 2. The CDR3 runs 16 residues. This chain's CDR3 is CASSYPTSGRADTQYF. The CDR3 bases are TGTGCCAGCAGTTACCCGACTAGCGGGAGGGCAGATACGCAGTATTTT.

The chain links TRBV4-2 to TRBJ1-2; TRBD1 aligns across 7 bases. Losses at the gene ends were 5 bases for V and 6 bases for J; bases not matched to a gene: 9. The CDR3 has 14 residues. Germline values: CDR1 LGHNA, CDR2 YNFKEQ. The CDR3 bases are TGTGCCAGCAGCTCGACAGGGTACGAAGATGGCTACACCTTC. As protein: CASSSTGYEDGYTF.

This chain uses TRBV7-2 with TRBJ1-1; D not certain. Germline V gene lookup returns CDR1 SGHTA and CDR2 FQGNSA. CDR3 length: 15 residues. The germline V and J ends were trimmed by 4 bases and 5 bases, with 17 bases remaining between them. CDR3 residues: CASSSDGALKTEAFF. In DNA form, the CDR3 reads TGTGCCAGCAGCTCGGATGGAGCTCTTAAGACTGAAGCTTTCTTT.

The chain uses TRBV4-3 and TRBJ1-4; possible D gene TRBD1, 6 bases. Trimming cost V 0 bases and J 8 bases, with 19 bases left between them. The CDR3 is 17 amino acids. Germline CDR1 and CDR2: LGHNA and YSLEER. The chain's CDR3 is CASSQDLMGGGLEKLFF. CDR3 coding DNA: TGCGCCAGCAGCCAAGATTTGATGGGAGGGGGGTTGGAAAAACTGTTTTTT.

The genes are TRBV6-2 or TRBV6-3 and TRBJ1-2, with D possibly being TRBD1 (6 bases). Looked up from germline, CDR1 is MNHEY and CDR2 is SVGEGT. V gave up 2 bases and J gave up 8 bases, with 12 bases separating them. This CDR3 region has 13 residues. CDR3 nucleotides: TGTGCCAGCAGTTACCGCGGACAGTTCGGCTACACCTTC. Translated, it gives CASSYRGQFGYTF.

The rearrangement joins TRBV14 to TRBJ2-5, with a tentative D call TRBD2 (6 bases). The length of the CDR3 is 17 residues. CDR1 and CDR2 from the germline V gene are SGHDN and FVKESK. V was trimmed by 0 bases and J by 5 bases, leaving 19 bases between them. The DNA of the CDR3 is TGTGCCAGCAGCCAAGAGCGAGTTGGGGGGAGCCGGGAGACCCAGTACTTC. As protein: CASSQERVGGSRETQYF.

The rearrangement uses TRBV11-2 and TRBJ1-1; 8 nucleotides agree with TRBD1. Trimming removed 4 bases from V and 5 bases from J; junction bases left unmatched: 6. This CDR3 region has 14 residues. The germline V gene has CDR1 SGHAT and CDR2 FQNNGV. The CDR3 loop reads CASSSGQGWTEAFF. As DNA, the CDR3 is TGTGCCAGCAGCTCCGGACAGGGTTGGACTGAAGCTTTCTTT. Based on the CDR3 plus reference TRBV11-2 and TRBJ1-1, the full variable domain is EAGVAQSPRYKIIEKRQSVAFWCNPISGHATLYWYQQILGQGPKLLIQFQNNGVVDDSQLPKDRFSAERLKGVDSTLKIQPAKLEDSAVYLCASSSGQGWTEAFFGQGTRLTVV.

The chain has TRBV27 and TRBJ2-2; 11 bases are a match to TRBD2. The CDR3 is 16 residues long. Germline trimming cut 3 bases from V and 1 base from J; bases unmatched to any gene: 1. Looked up from germline, CDR1 is MNHEY and CDR2 is SMNVEV (reference sequence). The CDR3 nucleotides read TGTGCCAGCAGTTTTAGCGGGGGGGTGAACACCGGGGAGCTGTTTTTT. Translating it yields CASSFSGGVNTGELFF.